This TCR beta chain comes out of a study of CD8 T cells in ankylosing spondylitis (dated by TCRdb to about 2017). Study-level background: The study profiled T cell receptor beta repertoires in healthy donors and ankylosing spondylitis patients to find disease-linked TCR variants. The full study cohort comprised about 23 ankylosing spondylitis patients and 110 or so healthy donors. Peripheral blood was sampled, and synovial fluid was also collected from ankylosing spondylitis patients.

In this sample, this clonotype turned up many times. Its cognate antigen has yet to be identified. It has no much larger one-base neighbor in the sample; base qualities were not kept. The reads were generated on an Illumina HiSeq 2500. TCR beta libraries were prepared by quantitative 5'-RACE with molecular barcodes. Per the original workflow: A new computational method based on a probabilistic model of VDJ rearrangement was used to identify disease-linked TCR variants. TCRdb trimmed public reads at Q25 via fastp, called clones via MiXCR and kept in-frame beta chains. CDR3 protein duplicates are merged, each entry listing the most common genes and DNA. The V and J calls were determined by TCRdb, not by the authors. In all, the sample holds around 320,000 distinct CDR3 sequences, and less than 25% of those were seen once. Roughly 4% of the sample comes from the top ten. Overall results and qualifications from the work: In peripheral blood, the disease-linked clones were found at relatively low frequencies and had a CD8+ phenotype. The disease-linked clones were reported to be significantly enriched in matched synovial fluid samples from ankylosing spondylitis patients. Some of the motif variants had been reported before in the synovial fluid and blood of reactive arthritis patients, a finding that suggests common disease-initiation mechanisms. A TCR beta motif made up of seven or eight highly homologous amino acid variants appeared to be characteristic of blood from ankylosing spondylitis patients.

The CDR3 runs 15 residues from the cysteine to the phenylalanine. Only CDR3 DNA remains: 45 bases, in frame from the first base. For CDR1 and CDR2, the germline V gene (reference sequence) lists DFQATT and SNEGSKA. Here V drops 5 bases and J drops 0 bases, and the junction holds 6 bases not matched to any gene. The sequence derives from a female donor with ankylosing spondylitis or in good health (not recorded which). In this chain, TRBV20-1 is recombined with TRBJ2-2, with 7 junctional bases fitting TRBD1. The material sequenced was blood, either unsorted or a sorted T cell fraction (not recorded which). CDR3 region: CSAPRQGANTGELFF. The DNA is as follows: TGCAGTGCTCCGCGACAGGGTGCGAACACCGGGGAGCTGTTTTTT.